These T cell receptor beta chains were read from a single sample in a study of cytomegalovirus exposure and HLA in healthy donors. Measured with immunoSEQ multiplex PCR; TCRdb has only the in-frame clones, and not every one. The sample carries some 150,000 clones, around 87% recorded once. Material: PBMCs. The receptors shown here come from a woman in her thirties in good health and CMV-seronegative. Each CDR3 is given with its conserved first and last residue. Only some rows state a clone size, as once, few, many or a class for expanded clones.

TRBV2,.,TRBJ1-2,CASTRQGVIGYGYTF
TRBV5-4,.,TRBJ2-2,CASSGTSGGPNTGELFF
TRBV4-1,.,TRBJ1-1,CASSPTGGNTEAFF
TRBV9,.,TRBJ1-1,CASSAQQGAGSTEAFF
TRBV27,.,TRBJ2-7,CASSSGGYEQYF
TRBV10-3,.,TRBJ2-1,CAISGGQGREGNNEQFF
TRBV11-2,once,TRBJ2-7,CASSSDRGPYEQYF
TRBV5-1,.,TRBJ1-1,CASSVDSAMNTEAFF
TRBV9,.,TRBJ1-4,CASSVDRGREKLFF
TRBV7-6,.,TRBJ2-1,CASSRTSYNEQFF